The 20 T cell receptor beta chains given below trace back to one sample, sequenced in a study of CXCR3-negative and CXCR3-positive naive CD8 T cells. Whole-study results and caveats: A higher hydrophobicity marked the TRB CDR3s of CXCR3-positive naive cells versus CXCR3-negative naive cells.

Through 5' RACE with UMI labels, the TRB cDNA libraries were prepared. For each CDR3 protein, TCRdb gives one entry from its re-call of the 5' RACE reads, without DNA. The sample has more than 100,000 distinct CDR3 sequences, and its top ten clones hold 0.41%. These receptors have no identified antigens. What was sequenced was naive CXCR3+ CD8+ T cells from blood. Noted subset: CD45RO-CCR7+CD27+CD95- naive CD8+ T cells expressing CXCR3 (TNR3+). The receptors were gathered from a human donor in good health. Some clones in this sample may be carry-over from other donors' samples.

The chain links TRBV12-3 or TRBV12-4 to TRBJ2-1; checking the TCRdb D call of TRBD2 is not possible without DNA. The CDR3 consists of 16 residues. This CDR3 reads CASSFGPTASYNEQFF.

The chain carries TRBV7-9 and TRBJ2-7; TCRdb's assignment of TRBD2 cannot be checked, as there is no DNA. From germline, CDR1 is SEHNR and CDR2 FQNEAQ (reference sequence). CDR3 length equals 14 residues. The CDR3 is CASSSVAGLTEQYF. The whole variable domain, filled in from reference TRBV7-9 and TRBJ2-7, reads DTGVSQNPRHKITKRGQNVTFRCDPISEHNRLYWYRQTLGQGPEFLTYFQNEAQLEKSRLLSDRFSAERPKGSFSTLEIQRTEQGDSAMYLCASSSVAGLTEQYFGPGTRLTVT.

The chain carries TRBV11-2 and TRBJ2-2; no DNA is available, so the TRBD2 call from TCRdb remains unchecked. Germline V gene lookup returns CDR1 SGHAT and CDR2 FQNNGV. The CDR3 length is 19 residues. Here the CDR3 reads CASSPPGGRALFDSGELFF. The full variable domain, rest sourced from reference TRBV11-2 and TRBJ2-2, is EAGVAQSPRYKIIEKRQSVAFWCNPISGHATLYWYQQILGQGPKLLIQFQNNGVVDDSQLPKDRFSAERLKGVDSTLKIQPAKLEDSAVYLCASSPPGGRALFDSGELFFGEGSRLTVL.

The chain couples TRBV7-9 to TRBJ2-5; TCRdb indicates TRBD1, and absent DNA this call remains unverified. Germline assignment: CDR1 SEHNR and CDR2 FQNEAQ (reference sequence). The CDR3 consists of 13 residues. CDR3 loop: CASSLVNRKTQYF. Supplemented by reference TRBV7-9 and TRBJ2-5, the full variable domain reads DTGVSQNPRHKITKRGQNVTFRCDPISEHNRLYWYRQTLGQGPEFLTYFQNEAQLEKSRLLSDRFSAERPKGSFSTLEIQRTEQGDSAMYLCASSLVNRKTQYFGPGTRLLVL.

This chain links TRBV11-3 with TRBJ1-2; the TCRdb D gene call, TRBD1, has no DNA to confirm it. The germline V gene encodes CDR1 SGHNT and CDR2 YENEEA. This CDR3 has 14 residues. CDR3 amino acids: CASSPGQGGNGYTF.

This chain uses TRBV7-2 with TRBJ2-3; the D call from TCRdb, TRBD1, cannot be confirmed without DNA. Germline CDR1 and CDR2: SGHTA and FQGNSA. The CDR3 runs to 16 residues. CDR3 region: CASRITGGESTDTQYF. Supplemented by reference TRBV7-2 and TRBJ2-3, the full variable domain reads GAGVSQSPSNKVTEKGKDVELRCDPISGHTALYWYRQSLGQGLEFLIYFQGNSAPDKSGLPSDRFSAERTGGSVSTLTIQRTQQEDSAVYLCASRITGGESTDTQYFGPGTRLTVL.

This chain connects TRBV19 to TRBJ2-1; absent DNA, TCRdb's TRBD1 call cannot be checked. This CDR3 contains 14 residues. CDR1 is LNHDA and CDR2 is SQIVND in the germline V gene (reference sequence). The CDR3 loop reads CASIDSLPGNEQFF.

The V and J genes are TRBV2 and TRBJ2-5. The V gene's germline CDR1 is SNHLY and CDR2 FYNNEI. The length of the CDR3 is 13 residues. The CDR3 sequence is CASSYRLQETQYF.

The chain employs TRBV19 and TRBJ2-1; TCRdb proposes TRBD2, but this gene call is untestable without DNA. The germline gives CDR1 LNHDA, CDR2 SQIVND (reference sequence). This CDR3 has 14 amino acids. The CDR3 protein is CASSISGGANEQFF.

The chain has TRBV12-3 or TRBV12-4 and TRBJ1-5; TCRdb returns TRBD1, unconfirmable since there is no DNA. The CDR3 is 14 residues long. The CDR3 is CASSIGGAGQPQHF.

The CDR3 sequence: CASSPGTGGSLNTEAFF. This chain joins TRBV7-6 and TRBJ1-1; TCRdb returns TRBD1, unconfirmable since there is no DNA. The CDR3 runs to 17 residues. Germline V gene data show CDR1 as SGHVS and CDR2 as FNYEAQ.

The chain couples TRBV6-6 to TRBJ2-1; there is no DNA to check the TCRdb D call of TRBD2. The germline CDR1 and CDR2 sequences are MNHNY and SVGAGI (reference sequence). This CDR3 is built from 15 residues. This chain's CDR3 is CASSEGHSSYNEQFF.

V is TRBV7-9 and J is TRBJ2-7; TCRdb picks TRBD1, but there is no DNA to check that call. The germline gives CDR1 SEHNR, CDR2 FQNEAQ (reference sequence). The CDR3 runs 14 residues. CDR3 amino acids: CASTATGTAYEQYF.

The chain couples TRBV27 to TRBJ2-7; TCRdb names TRBD1, which stays unverified in the absence of DNA. The CDR3 runs to 17 residues. Germline CDR1 MNHEY, CDR2 SMNVEV (reference sequence). The chain's CDR3 is CASSLHPWERGTYEQYF.

The rearrangement uses TRBV29-1 and TRBJ2-1. This CDR3 is built from 14 residues. From germline, CDR1 is SQVTM and CDR2 ANQGSEA. The CDR3 is CSVVPLLDYNEQFF.

This rearrangement joins TRBV5-6 to TRBJ2-7; TCRdb indicates TRBD1, and absent DNA this call remains unverified. Germline loops: CDR1 SGHDT, CDR2 YYEEEE. This CDR3 comprises 13 residues. CDR3 protein: CASSWGQGDEQYF. The full variable domain, rest sourced from reference TRBV5-6 and TRBJ2-7, is DAGVTQSPTHLIKTRGQQVTLRCSPKSGHDTVSWYQQALGQGPQFIFQYYEEEERQRGNFPDRFSGHQFPNYSSELNVNALLLGDSALYLCASSWGQGDEQYFGPGTRLTVT.

The chain recombines TRBV6-5 with TRBJ2-5; the D call of TRBD2 rests on TCRdb alone, since no DNA is present to check it. The CDR3 is made up of 15 amino acids. Germline CDR1 is MNHEY and CDR2 is SVGAGI. The CDR3 reads CASSSAGRAEETQYF.

The chain couples TRBV11-2 to TRBJ2-7. The CDR3 loop spans 11 amino acids. The V gene's germline CDR1 is SGHAT and CDR2 FQNNGV. The CDR3 region is CASSLLHEQYF.

The chain carries TRBV10-3 and TRBJ1-5. Germline V lookup: CDR1 ENHRY, CDR2 SYGVKD. CDR3 length: 15 amino acids. The CDR3 loop reads CAISESVYSNQPQHF.

Here the CDR3 reads CASSLDQGGWTEAFF. The rearrangement uses TRBV5-5 and TRBJ1-1; the D gene TCRdb calls, TRBD1, cannot be checked with no DNA. CDR1 and CDR2 from the germline V gene are SGHKS and YYEKEE (reference sequence). The CDR3 spans 15 residues. The entire variable domain, with the rest obtained from reference TRBV5-5 and TRBJ1-1, is as follows: DAGVTQSPTHLIKTRGQQVTLRCSPISGHKSVSWYQQVLGQGPQFIFQYYEKEERGRGNFPDRFSARQFPNYSSELNVNALLLGDSALYLCASSLDQGGWTEAFFGQGTRLTVV.